Below, 30 T cell receptor beta chains from the same sample are listed, as sequenced in a study of monozygotic twins with inflammatory bowel disease. TCRdb reprocessed the 5' RACE reads and keeps a single row for each CDR3 protein, giving no DNA. This sample's table has fewer than 450,000 distinct CDR3 sequences. The sequenced sample was blood. These receptors were taken from a human donor with ulcerative colitis or Crohn's disease, or a healthy co-twin of an affected twin (not recorded which).

V is TRBV5-6 and J is TRBJ2-1; TCRdb lists TRBD1, though no DNA is available to test this call. The CDR3 length is 13 residues. Germline V gives CDR1 SGHDT, CDR2 YYEEEE. CDR3 residues: CASPRGPKNEQFF.

The chain carries TRBV4-3 and TRBJ2-3; TCRdb returns TRBD2, unconfirmable since there is no DNA. The CDR3 has 18 residues. Germline CDR1 and CDR2: LGHNA and YSLEER. CDR3 sequence: CASSQEPSGTILTDTQYF.

V gene TRBV4-1 combines with J gene TRBJ1-4; the D gene TCRdb calls, TRBD1, cannot be checked with no DNA. The CDR3 covers 17 residues. Germline CDR1 is MGHRA and CDR2 is YSYEKL. The CDR3 protein is CASSQELMGADSEKLFF.

The rearrangement uses TRBV4-1 and TRBJ1-4; TCRdb lists TRBD1, though no DNA is available to test this call. This CDR3 spans 15 amino acids. Germline V gene sequence: CDR1 MGHRA, CDR2 YSYEKL. CDR3 loop: CASSQGTGFNEKLFF.

The chain has TRBV18 and TRBJ2-1; as DNA is missing, the TRBD2 call by TCRdb cannot be tested. CDR1 is KGHSH, CDR2 LQKENI, per germline. This CDR3 contains 17 residues. CDR3 sequence: CASSLPQRGSVANEQFF.

Here the CDR3 reads CAINAGTEDNEQFF. The rearrangement links TRBV10-3 to TRBJ2-1; TCRdb's D call of TRBD1 is untestable without DNA. CDR1 is ENHRY and CDR2 is SYGVKD in the germline V gene. The CDR3 runs 14 residues.

CDR3 sequence reads: CASSSTSGPAYEQYF. The rearrangement joins TRBV28 to TRBJ2-7; TCRdb names TRBD2, which stays unverified in the absence of DNA. CDR3 length equals 15 residues. Germline loops: CDR1 MDHEN, CDR2 SYDVKM.

CDR3 sequence reads: CASTYDVSYEQYF. This sequence joins TRBV5-1 and TRBJ2-7. Germline CDR1 and CDR2: SGHRS and YFSETQ. This CDR3 comprises 13 residues.

This rearrangement joins TRBV15 to TRBJ1-5; TCRdb proposes TRBD1, but this gene call is untestable without DNA. Germline V gene data show CDR1 as LNHNV and CDR2 as YYDKDF (reference sequence). The CDR3 runs 12 residues. The CDR3 is CATSSPVGPQHF. Drawing the rest from reference TRBV15 and TRBJ1-5, the complete variable domain is DAMVIQNPRYQVTQFGKPVTLSCSQTLNHNVMYWYQQKSSQAPKLLFHYYDKDFNNEADTPDNFQSRRPNTSFCFLDIRSPGLGDTAMYLCATSSPVGPQHFGDGTRLSIL.

V is TRBV5-4 and J is TRBJ2-4; the TCRdb call, TRBD1, lacks DNA for checking. CDR1 SGHNT and CDR2 YYREEE come from the germline V gene (reference sequence). The CDR3 runs 13 residues. The CDR3 protein is CASSLEGINIQYF.

The chain employs TRBV20-1 and TRBJ2-2; the D gene TCRdb calls, TRBD2, cannot be checked with no DNA. The CDR3 runs to 15 residues. Germline V gene lookup returns CDR1 DFQATT and CDR2 SNEGSKA (reference sequence). The CDR3 sequence is CSARPGLAGTGELFF.

V gene TRBV20-1 combines with J gene TRBJ1-2; absent DNA, TCRdb's TRBD1 call cannot be checked. The CDR3 covers 13 residues. Germline values: CDR1 DFQATT, CDR2 SNEGSKA (reference sequence). CDR3 loop: CSASGQGNYGYTF.

The chain recombines TRBV7-3 with TRBJ2-5; TCRdb calls TRBD2, which cannot be checked without DNA. Germline V gives CDR1 SGHTA, CDR2 FQGTGA. The CDR3 totals 16 residues. CDR3: CASSLSGGGAGETQYF.

The chain carries TRBV5-1 and TRBJ2-3; there is no DNA to check the TCRdb D call of TRBD1. This CDR3 region has 13 residues. Germline V gene data show CDR1 as SGHRS and CDR2 as YFSETQ. This CDR3 reads CASSYQGEDTQYF. The variable domain in full, with the rest retrieved from reference TRBV5-1 and TRBJ2-3, is KAGVTQTPRYLIKTRGQQVTLSCSPISGHRSVSWYQQTPGQGLQFLFEYFSETQRNKGNFPGRFSGRQFSNSRSEMNVSTLELGDSALYLCASSYQGEDTQYFGPGTRLTVL.

The rearrangement uses TRBV7-6 and TRBJ2-3; TCRdb proposes TRBD2, but this gene call is untestable without DNA. The CDR3 spans 14 residues. Germline CDR1 is SGHVS and CDR2 is FNYEAQ. CDR3: CASSFLGGEDTQYF.

V usage is TRBV5-5 and J usage is TRBJ1-5; TCRdb returns TRBD1, unconfirmable since there is no DNA. The CDR3 is 16 amino acids. Germline CDR1 SGHKS, CDR2 YYEKEE (reference sequence). This CDR3 is CASSPATGAQGQPQHF.

The gene calls are TRBV6-6 and TRBJ1-2; without DNA, the TCRdb call of TRBD1 cannot be checked. The germline gives CDR1 MNHNY, CDR2 SVGAGI (reference sequence). This CDR3 has 11 amino acids. The CDR3: CASETGFGYTF.

J is TRBJ2-3 and V is TRBV20-1; as DNA is missing, the TRBD1 call by TCRdb cannot be tested. Germline V gives CDR1 DFQATT, CDR2 SNEGSKA (reference sequence). This CDR3 is built from 17 residues. CDR3 sequence reads: CSATNPLAGVGTDTQYF.

The CDR3 spells CASSLGPDGYSNQPQHF. This sequence joins TRBV5-5 and TRBJ1-5; TCRdb returns TRBD1, unconfirmable since there is no DNA. Germline CDR1 is SGHKS and CDR2 is YYEKEE (reference sequence). The CDR3 runs to 17 residues. Using reference TRBV5-5 and TRBJ1-5 for the parts outside the CDR3, the full variable domain is DAGVTQSPTHLIKTRGQQVTLRCSPISGHKSVSWYQQVLGQGPQFIFQYYEKEERGRGNFPDRFSARQFPNYSSELNVNALLLGDSALYLCASSLGPDGYSNQPQHFGDGTRLSIL.

V usage is TRBV5-5 and J usage is TRBJ1-1; TCRdb names TRBD1, which stays unverified in the absence of DNA. Germline assignment: CDR1 SGHKS and CDR2 YYEKEE (reference sequence). The CDR3 loop spans 15 amino acids. CDR3 in amino acids: CASSRSGGSNTEAFF.

The V gene is TRBV5-1, the J gene TRBJ2-7; the D call of TRBD1 rests on TCRdb alone, since no DNA is present to check it. The CDR3 has 15 amino acids. Germline assignment: CDR1 SGHRS and CDR2 YFSETQ. CDR3 residues: CASSPLSGQIYEQYF.

The rearrangement joins TRBV2 to TRBJ2-1; TCRdb proposes TRBD1, but this gene call is untestable without DNA. This CDR3 is 12 amino acids long. Germline CDR1 and CDR2: SNHLY and FYNNEI. CDR3 in amino acids: CASRSRGNEQFF. Variable domain in full (rest from reference TRBV2 and TRBJ2-1): EPEVTQTPSHQVTQMGQEVILRCVPISNHLYFYWYRQILGQKVEFLVSFYNNEISEKSEIFDDQFSVERPDGSNFTLKIRSTKLEDSAMYFCASRSRGNEQFFGPGTRLTVL.

The chain couples TRBV9 to TRBJ2-1; TCRdb selects TRBD1, and the lack of DNA leaves this call unchecked. Germline loops: CDR1 SGDLS, CDR2 YYNGEE. The CDR3 extends over 16 amino acids. The CDR3 is CASSPRGQGSYNEQFF. The full variable domain, in which reference TRBV9 and TRBJ2-1 provide the parts outside the CDR3, is DSGVTQTPKHLITATGQRVTLRCSPRSGDLSVYWYQQSLDQGLQFLIQYYNGEERAKGNILERFSAQQFPDLHSELNLSSLELGDSALYFCASSPRGQGSYNEQFFGPGTRLTVL.

This rearrangement joins TRBV9 to TRBJ2-7; TCRdb's D gene call, TRBD1, goes unchecked for lack of DNA. This CDR3 is 13 amino acids long. Germline V gives CDR1 SGDLS, CDR2 YYNGEE. The CDR3 is CASSRSGTGDEYF.

V and J are TRBV5-1 and TRBJ2-2. CDR3 length equals 13 residues. Germline CDR1 and CDR2: SGHRS and YFSETQ. The CDR3 reads CASSLARTGELFF. Based on the CDR3 plus reference TRBV5-1 and TRBJ2-2, the full variable domain is KAGVTQTPRYLIKTRGQQVTLSCSPISGHRSVSWYQQTPGQGLQFLFEYFSETQRNKGNFPGRFSGRQFSNSRSEMNVSTLELGDSALYLCASSLARTGELFFGEGSRLTVL.

V and J are TRBV27 and TRBJ1-4. The germline V gene encodes CDR1 MNHEY and CDR2 SMNVEV (reference sequence). The CDR3 extends over 11 amino acids. CDR3 in amino acids: CASSTGEKLFF.

The chain links TRBV7-2 to TRBJ2-2; TCRdb selects TRBD1, and the lack of DNA leaves this call unchecked. CDR1 is SGHTA, CDR2 FQGNSA, per germline. The CDR3 runs to 15 residues. The CDR3 region is CASSLAGVPTGELFF.

V and J are TRBV6-5 and TRBJ2-7; the TCRdb call, TRBD1, lacks DNA for checking. Per germline, CDR1 MNHEY and CDR2 SVGAGI. The CDR3 is 13 residues long. CDR3 region: CASNPRGGYEQYF.

The chain employs TRBV29-1 and TRBJ2-7; without DNA, the TCRdb call of TRBD1 cannot be checked. The CDR3 consists of 13 residues. CDR1 and CDR2 (germline): SQVTM, ANQGSEA. The CDR3 spells CSVPGQGLYEQYF.

This chain connects TRBV20-1 to TRBJ1-6; TCRdb's D call, TRBD1, is unchecked because there is no DNA. Germline lookup yields CDR1 DFQATT and CDR2 SNEGSKA (reference sequence). This CDR3 contains 13 residues. The CDR3 loop reads CSARNDRGSPLHF.